Reported below is one T cell receptor beta chain. No antigen is known for it. Time point in this sample: pre-sensitization, week 0. Regarding treatment: therapeutic diphenylcyclopropenone sensitization with weekly scalp DPC. This record comes from a study of human T cells and chemical hapten exposure. Study observations and caveats: Versus controls, significantly more large CDR3 similarity clusters arose from expanded TCRs. TCRs above 1 in 1000 frequency did not change with DPC sensitization.

Individual cDNA molecules each carried unique molecular identifiers attached by the library. TCRdb re-analysed the RACE reads in MiXCR, keeping a single row per CDR3 protein. Among more than 250,000 distinct CDR3 sequences listed, about 9% were seen once. The CDR3 contains 14 residues. Trimming removed 3 bases from V and 5 bases from J; junction bases left unmatched: 3. Germline V gene sequence: CDR1 SGDLS, CDR2 YYNGEE. This chain links TRBV9 with TRBJ1-3, with TRBD1 identical over 9 bases. Specimen: whole blood, collected in connection with sensitization to the hapten diphenylcyclopropenone (DPC). This receptor was identified in a woman in her thirties or forties with alopecia areata. Some clones in this sample may be carry-over from other donors' samples. CDR3 nucleotide sequence: TGTGCCAGCAGCGGAACAGGGGGCCGAAACACCATATATTTT. Translating it yields CASSGTGGRNTIYF.